Below, one T cell receptor beta chain is given with its context. What it binds is not known. This record belongs to a study of graft-versus-host responses after intestinal transplantation. TCRdb's copy holds only in-frame clones and misses some; the assay was immunoSEQ multiplex PCR. This table holds about 97,000 clones, about nine tenths found once. The source of this sequence is a human donor who was the organ donor for an intestinal transplant. Here the sequenced sample was unstimulated CD8+ T cells sorted from spleen or lymph node cells, taken before transplant.

CDR3 sequence reads: CASSLVPYRGETFYEQYF. In DNA form, the CDR3 reads TGTGCCAGCAGCTTAGTACCCTACAGGGGTGAGACTTTCTACGAGCAGTACTTC. V gene TRBV7-8 combines with J gene TRBJ2-7; 7 bases map to TRBD1. This CDR3 region has 18 residues. Germline V gene sequence: CDR1 SGHVS, CDR2 FQNEAQ. Unmatched junction bases numbered 15, after V lost 1 base and J lost 3 bases.